Listed below are T cell receptor beta chains from one sample, sequenced in a study of OX40 agonist ivuxolimab in advanced cancers. Profiled with immunoSEQ multiplex PCR; TCRdb holds only in-frame clones, not every one. The table has about 74,000 clones, roughly 84% seen once. The specimen was CD4+ or CD8+ T cells sorted from blood, collected in a trial of the OX40 agonist ivuxolimab. These receptors were obtained from an adult with an advanced solid tumor such as melanoma, head and neck, liver or kidney cancer. Each CDR3 is given with its conserved first and last residue. A D gene is named only where the DNA matches it firmly. Clone size, where shown, is once, few, many, or a class for clones that have expanded.

v_gene	abundance	j_gene	d_gene	CDR3nt	CDR3aa
TRBV5-1	-	TRBJ2-7	TRBD1	TGCGCCAGCAGCAGAGGACAGGGTCGGGACGAGCAGTACTTC	CASSRGQGRDEQYF
TRBV11-2	-	TRBJ2-3	-	TGTGCCAGCAGGTGGGGGACACCCACAGATACGCAGTATTTT	CASRWGTPTDTQYF
TRBV25-1	-	TRBJ2-4	-	TGTGCCAGCAGTGAATCGGGCGGGGAAAACATTCAGTACTTC	CASSESGGENIQYF
TRBV11-2	-	TRBJ2-5	TRBD2	TGTGCCAGCAGCTTACAGGGCGGGGGGACCAAAGAGACCCAGTACTTC	CASSLQGGGTKETQYF
TRBV28	-	TRBJ1-2	-	TGTGCCAGCGTGGAAAGGGGATATAACTATGGCTACACCTTC	CASVERGYNYGYTF
TRBV20-1	few	TRBJ1-2	-	TGCAGTGCCCCAGGCAACTATGGCTACACCTTC	CSAPGNYGYTF
TRBV2	few	TRBJ1-1	-	TGTGCCAGCTCCTTCGGAGTGTTGAACACTGAAGCTTTCTTT	CASSFGVLNTEAFF
TRBV11-2	-	TRBJ2-1	TRBD2	TGTGCCAGCAGCTTAGATACCAGCGGGAGAGGAAATGAGCAGTTCTTC	CASSLDTSGRGNEQFF
TRBV28	few	TRBJ2-5	-	TGTGCCAGCAGACCCCAGGCGCGAGAGACCCAGTACTTC	CASRPQARETQYF
TRBV2	-	TRBJ2-7	-	TGTGCCAGCAGTGTATACGAGCAGTACTTC	CASSVYEQYF
TRBV6-4	-	TRBJ2-7	-	TGTGCCAGCAGTGTGGGGCACAGCGGAAACTACGAGCAGTACTTC	CASSVGHSGNYEQYF
TRBV7-9	-	TRBJ2-7	-	TGTGCCAGCAGCTTTCGACAGCCAATGGGGCAGTACTTC	CASSFRQPMGQYF
TRBV7-2	-	TRBJ2-7	-	TGTGCCAGCAGCCTCCCGTCGGCGAGCTACGAGCAGTACTTC	CASSLPSASYEQYF
TRBV2	-	TRBJ1-4	TRBD1	TGTGCCAGCATGGACAGGGGTTGGGAAAAACTGTTTTTT	CASMDRGWEKLFF
TRBV10-3	-	TRBJ1-2	-	TGTGCCATCACCTCCGACAGTTACTATGGCTACACCTTC	CAITSDSYYGYTF
TRBV9	-	TRBJ2-7	-	TGTGCCAGCAGCGTAGACCCATCCTTCTCCTACGAGCAGTACTTC	CASSVDPSFSYEQYF
TRBV19	-	TRBJ1-6	-	TGTGCCAGTAGTATAATAGGACGCAGTAATTCACCCCTCCACTTT	CASSIIGRSNSPLHF
TRBV28	-	TRBJ2-6	-	TGTGCCAGCAGTACGTACTCAGGGGCTGGGGCCAACGTCCTGACTTTC	CASSTYSGAGANVLTF
TRBV18	-	TRBJ2-5	TRBD2	TGTGCCAGCTCACAGACTAGCGTTGAAGAGACCCAGTACTTC	CASSQTSVEETQYF
TRBV4-2	-	TRBJ2-5	TRBD2	TGTGCCAGCAGCCAAACTAGCGGGAGGGTTGGAGAGACCCAGTACTTC	CASSQTSGRVGETQYF
TRBV11-1	once	TRBJ2-7	-	TGTGCCAGCAGCTCTGGGGTCCTAGCCTCCTACGAGCAGTACTTC	CASSSGVLASYEQYF
TRBV19	-	TRBJ2-1	-	TGTGCCAGTAGGAGTATGTACAATGAGCAGTTCTTC	CASRSMYNEQFF
TRBV28	-	TRBJ2-7	-	TGTGCCAGCAGTGTAACCGGGACCGCAACCTACGAGCAGTACTTC	CASSVTGTATYEQYF
TRBV10-2	-	TRBJ2-1	TRBD2	TGCGCCAGCAGTGAGGGGGGGGATATCAATGAGCAGTTCTTC	CASSEGGDINEQFF
TRBV10-3	-	TRBJ2-5	-	TGTGCCATCAGTGGGATGAAGGCGCTGGGACAAGAGACCCAGTACTTC	CAISGMKALGQETQYF
TRBV11-3	-	TRBJ2-1	TRBD1	TGTGCCAGCAGCCCCGGGACAGGGGGTCACTCCTACAATGAGCAGTTCTTC	CASSPGTGGHSYNEQFF
TRBV19	few	TRBJ2-7	TRBD1	TGTGCCAGTAGTCCGACGGGACAGCCTATTTACGAGCAGTACTTC	CASSPTGQPIYEQYF
TRBV18	-	TRBJ1-4	-	TGTGCCAGCTCCCGAGACAGGATCAATGAAAAACTGTTTTTT	CASSRDRINEKLFF
TRBV5-1	-	TRBJ1-4	TRBD1	TGCGCCAGCAGCGAAACAGGGGTCGGGGAAAAACTGTTTTTT	CASSETGVGEKLFF
TRBV5-6	-	TRBJ2-2	-	TGTGCCAGCAGCTTCCGAGGATACGGGGGAATCACCGGGGAGCTGTTTTTT	CASSFRGYGGITGELFF
TRBV18	few	TRBJ1-1	-	TGTGCCAGCTCACCACTAATTAGTGCGGGAGCTTTCTTT	CASSPLISAGAFF
TRBV5-1	-	TRBJ2-3	TRBD2	TGCGCCAGCAGCTCGCGACTAGCGGGGGGACCCGGGGGCACAGATACGCAGTATTTT	CASSSRLAGGPGGTDTQYF
TRBV28	-	TRBJ1-2	TRBD1	TGTGCCACCCCAACGGTCGGGACAGGGGGGAATGGCTACACCTTC	CATPTVGTGGNGYTF
TRBV27	-	TRBJ1-1	TRBD1	TGTGCCAGCAGCCTATCAGGGGGCACTGAAGCTTTCTTT	CASSLSGGTEAFF
TRBV7-2	-	TRBJ1-6	TRBD1	TGTGCCAGCAGCTTAAGAAGGGACAGCAGTTCACCCCTCCACTTT	CASSLRRDSSSPLHF
TRBV5-1	once	TRBJ2-5	-	TGCGCCAGCAGCCCCGGGGGGCCAGAGACCCAGTACTTC	CASSPGGPETQYF
TRBV6-1	few	TRBJ1-2	-	TGTGCCAGCAGCCGCGGGGGAATGGACTATGGCTACACCTTC	CASSRGGMDYGYTF
TRBV19	-	TRBJ2-2	TRBD2	TGTGCCAGTAGTTTGGGTAGCGGGAGTCCGGAAACCGGGGAGCTGTTTTTT	CASSLGSGSPETGELFF
TRBV30	-	TRBJ2-3	TRBD2	TGTGCCTGGACCCGCGGACTAGGTGGCACAGATACGCAGTATTTT	CAWTRGLGGTDTQYF
TRBV9	-	TRBJ1-2	-	TGTGCCAGCAGCGTAGCGTCCGTTGGAGGCTACACCTTC	CASSVASVGGYTF
TRBV11-3	few	TRBJ2-1	TRBD1	TGTGCCAGCAGCTCAGGGGGTTTCGACAATGAGCAGTTCTTC	CASSSGGFDNEQFF
TRBV7-2	-	TRBJ1-2	-	TGTGCCAGCAGCTTGGGACCCTCTGGGGGCGCCTCCTATGGCTACACCTTC	CASSLGPSGGASYGYTF
TRBV5-1	-	TRBJ2-7	TRBD2	TGCGCCAGCAGCTTGACTAGCGGGAGGCTTGCGTCCTACGAGCAGTACTTC	CASSLTSGRLASYEQYF
TRBV5-1	-	TRBJ1-2	TRBD1	TGCGCCAGCAGCTCGGGACAGGGGGTCTATGGCTACACCTTC	CASSSGQGVYGYTF
TRBV6-1	-	TRBJ1-1	-	TGTGCCAGCAGCCCCGATCCCCGCAGGGGCGAGGCTTTCTTT	CASSPDPRRGEAFF
TRBV28	-	TRBJ2-2	TRBD1	TGTGCCAGCAGTGGGACAGGGGGCAACACCGGGGAGCTGTTTTTT	CASSGTGGNTGELFF
TRBV19	-	TRBJ2-5	TRBD1	TGTGCCAGTAGTGTGACAGGGGTGGAGACCCAGTACTTC	CASSVTGVETQYF
TRBV4-2	-	TRBJ1-2	TRBD1	TGTGCCAGCAGCCAAGTATGGGACAGGGGGTTTGACGGTGGCTACACCTTC	CASSQVWDRGFDGGYTF
TRBV19	-	TRBJ2-7	-	TGTGCCAGTAGTATACCCGGGACACCGTTTCCCTACGAGCAGTACTTC	CASSIPGTPFPYEQYF
TRBV7-8	few	TRBJ2-7	TRBD2	TGTGCCAGCAGCCCGGGACTAGCGGGAGGCGAGCAGTACTTC	CASSPGLAGGEQYF
TRBV29-1	few	TRBJ2-7	TRBD2	TGCAGCGCGGGGGGGGTCTCCGAGCAGTACTTC	CSAGGVSEQYF
TRBV5-1	-	TRBJ2-1	-	TGCGCCAGCAGCTTGATGGGCGACTACAATGAGCAGTTCTTC	CASSLMGDYNEQFF
TRBV5-6	-	TRBJ1-2	-	TGTGCCAGCAGCCAGCTTCGGGGGGCAAAGGCTAACTATGGCTACACCTTC	CASSQLRGAKANYGYTF
TRBV10-3	-	TRBJ1-1	TRBD1	TGTGCCATCAGTGCCGGACAGGCTCGGTTGGGCACTGAAGCTTTCTTT	CAISAGQARLGTEAFF
TRBV9	-	TRBJ2-7	TRBD2	TGTGCCAGCAGCCCACGCGCTCTAGCGGGAGCCTACGAGCAGTACTTC	CASSPRALAGAYEQYF
TRBV11-2	-	TRBJ2-2	TRBD2	TGTGCCAGCAGCTTAGACCCCGCAGGACTAGCGGGGGCCTACACCGGGGAGCTGTTTTTT	CASSLDPAGLAGAYTGELFF
TRBV12-5	-	TRBJ1-1	TRBD1	TGTGCTAGTGGCGACAGGGGGAACACTGAAGCTTTCTTT	CASGDRGNTEAFF
TRBV7-9	-	TRBJ2-3	TRBD2	TGTGCCAGCAGCCGCCTAGCGGGAGTGGATACGCAGTATTTT	CASSRLAGVDTQYF
TRBV18	-	TRBJ2-2	-	TGTGCCAGCTCACCACCCGCCCGGGGGCGTACGGTTGGCACCGGGGAGCTGTTTTTT	CASSPPARGRTVGTGELFF